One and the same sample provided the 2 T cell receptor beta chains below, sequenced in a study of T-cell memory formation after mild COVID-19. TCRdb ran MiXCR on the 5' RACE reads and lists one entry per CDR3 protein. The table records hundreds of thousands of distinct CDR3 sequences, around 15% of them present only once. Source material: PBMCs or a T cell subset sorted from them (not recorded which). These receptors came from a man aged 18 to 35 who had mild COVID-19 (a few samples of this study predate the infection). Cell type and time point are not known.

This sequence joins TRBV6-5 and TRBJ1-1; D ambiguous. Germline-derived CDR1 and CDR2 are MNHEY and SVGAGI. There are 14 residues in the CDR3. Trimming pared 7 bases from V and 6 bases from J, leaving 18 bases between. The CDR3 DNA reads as TGTGCCAGCAATGCCTTCGGCCCCGCGGCTGAAGCTTTCTTT. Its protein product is CASNAFGPAAEAFF.

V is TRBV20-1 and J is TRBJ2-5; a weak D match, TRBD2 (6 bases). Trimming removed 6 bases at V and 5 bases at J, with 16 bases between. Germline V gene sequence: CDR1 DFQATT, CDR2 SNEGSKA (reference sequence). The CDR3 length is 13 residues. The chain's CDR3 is CSAIAGKWETQYF. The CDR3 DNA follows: TGCAGTGCCATTGCGGGGAAGTGGGAGACCCAGTACTTC.